The TCR beta chain described here comes from a study of T cell responses to AZD1222 COVID-19 vaccine. Here immunoSEQ multiplex PCR was the method, and the copy in TCRdb shows in-frame clones only, minus some. The data hold 200,000 to 300,000 clones, with just over 90% observed a single time. Note on this clone: The antigen remains unidentified.

Per germline, CDR1 SGDLS and CDR2 YYNGEE. The CDR3 is 15 amino acids. Trimming pared 4 bases from V and 0 bases from J, leaving 14 bases between. Overall study findings and caveats: Females outnumbered males among donors, who were mostly white British; clonal diversity was possibly underestimated. Variant regions that are unmutated are reportedly the target of nearly half of spike-specific TCRs. Baseline seropositivity occurred in only a handful of AZD1222 recipients. Along spike, vaccine-associated CD4 TCRs were found throughout, with dominance at 160-218 and 743-854.

The source is an adult in good health. The gene calls are TRBV9 and TRBJ2-7, with D unclear. The sequencing here drew on peripheral blood, taken on day 0 of AZD1222 vaccination. The chain's CDR3 is CASSPSGGHSYEQYF. CDR3 in DNA: TGTGCCAGCAGCCCCTCAGGTGGCCACTCCTACGAGCAGTACTTC.